This is a list of T cell receptor beta chains from one sample in a study of cytomegalovirus exposure and HLA in healthy donors. Assay: immunoSEQ multiplex PCR; the TCRdb copy retains only in-frame clones and omits some. This table has some 170,000 clones, more than 75% appearing once. Sequenced: PBMCs. These TCRs come from a woman between 25 and 40 years old in good health and CMV-seronegative. Each CDR3 is given with its conserved first and last residue. Each record gives: clone size, V gene, J gene, D gene, CDR3 DNA, CDR3 protein. The D gene is left open where the match is weak. Only part of the rows carry a size: once, few, many, or a class if the clone is expanded.

abundance: -
v_gene: TRBV9
j_gene: TRBJ1-1
d_gene: -
CDR3nt: TGTGCCAGCAGCGAGGAGCCGACTATGAACACTGAAGCTTTCTTT
CDR3aa: CASSEEPTMNTEAFF

abundance: once
v_gene: TRBV21-1
j_gene: TRBJ1-5
d_gene: -
CDR3nt: TGTGCCAGCCCATTAAGCAGGGAAAGGTCCGGCAATCAGCCCCAGCATTTT
CDR3aa: CASPLSRERSGNQPQHF

abundance: -
v_gene: TRBV5-8
j_gene: TRBJ2-7
d_gene: TRBD1
CDR3nt: TGTGCCAGCAGCCACCCAGGGGGTCTGAGGGAGCAGTACTTC
CDR3aa: CASSHPGGLREQYF

abundance: -
v_gene: TRBV9
j_gene: TRBJ2-7
d_gene: TRBD1
CDR3nt: TGTGCCAGCAGCGTAGCCGGGACAGGCACCTACGAGCAGTACTTC
CDR3aa: CASSVAGTGTYEQYF

abundance: -
v_gene: TRBV13
j_gene: TRBJ1-2
d_gene: -
CDR3nt: TGTGCCAGCAGCTTAGAACAGGGCCCTGGCTACACCTTC
CDR3aa: CASSLEQGPGYTF

abundance: -
v_gene: TRBV7-9
j_gene: TRBJ2-3
d_gene: TRBD2
CDR3nt: TGTGCCAGCAGCTTAAGGGGCCTAGCGGGGGTTGAGCAGTATTTT
CDR3aa: CASSLRGLAGVEQYF

abundance: -
v_gene: TRBV9
j_gene: TRBJ2-5
d_gene: TRBD2
CDR3nt: TGTGCCAGCAGCGTACGTAGCGGGGGGGCCTTTGAGACCCAGTACTTC
CDR3aa: CASSVRSGGAFETQYF

abundance: -
v_gene: TRBV6-5
j_gene: TRBJ1-5
d_gene: -
CDR3nt: TGTGCCAGCAGAATACTCGGGGGGCCCCAGCATTTT
CDR3aa: CASRILGGPQHF

abundance: -
v_gene: TRBV29-1
j_gene: TRBJ1-1
d_gene: -
CDR3nt: TGCAGCGTTGCTGCAGGAATGAACACTGAAGCTTTCTTT
CDR3aa: CSVAAGMNTEAFF

abundance: once
v_gene: TRBV10-1
j_gene: TRBJ1-5
d_gene: -
CDR3nt: TGCGCCAGCAGTGAGTCGAGGGGGTTCTTTAATCAGCCCCAGCATTTT
CDR3aa: CASSESRGFFNQPQHF

abundance: -
v_gene: TRBV27
j_gene: TRBJ1-1
d_gene: TRBD1
CDR3nt: TGTGCCAGCAGTCCGGGGACAGGAGGCACTGAAGCTTTCTTT
CDR3aa: CASSPGTGGTEAFF

abundance: once
v_gene: TRBV6-1
j_gene: TRBJ2-3
d_gene: TRBD2
CDR3nt: TGTGCCAGCAGTGAAGCGATCGGGGGGAACACAGATACGCAGTATTTT
CDR3aa: CASSEAIGGNTDTQYF

abundance: -
v_gene: TRBV29-1
j_gene: TRBJ2-7
d_gene: -
CDR3nt: TGCAGCGTTTTATTGGGGTGGAAACAGGGTTACGAGCAGTACTTC
CDR3aa: CSVLLGWKQGYEQYF

abundance: -
v_gene: TRBV2
j_gene: TRBJ2-1
d_gene: TRBD2
CDR3nt: TGTGCCAGCAGCCTGGGACTACGATTGGTGCAGTTCTTC
CDR3aa: CASSLGLRLVQFF

abundance: -
v_gene: TRBV2
j_gene: TRBJ2-5
d_gene: -
CDR3nt: TGTGCCAGCAGTGGGGGACTTCAAGAGACCCAGTACTTC
CDR3aa: CASSGGLQETQYF

abundance: -
v_gene: TRBV5-1
j_gene: TRBJ2-7
d_gene: -
CDR3nt: TGCGCCAGCAGCTGGGGGACTGATACCTACGAGCAGTACTTC
CDR3aa: CASSWGTDTYEQYF

abundance: -
v_gene: TRBV5-1
j_gene: TRBJ1-3
d_gene: -
CDR3nt: TGCGCCAGCAGCTTGGAACAGGGAAGGGACACCATATATTTT
CDR3aa: CASSLEQGRDTIYF

abundance: -
v_gene: TRBV5-6
j_gene: TRBJ2-7
d_gene: -
CDR3nt: TGTGCCAGCAGAATCCAATCGACAGGCGAGCAGTACTTC
CDR3aa: CASRIQSTGEQYF

abundance: -
v_gene: TRBV7-2
j_gene: TRBJ2-7
d_gene: -
CDR3nt: TGTGCCAGCAGCTTAGTGTTGAGGGCACAGCAGTACTTC
CDR3aa: CASSLVLRAQQYF

abundance: -
v_gene: TRBV30
j_gene: TRBJ1-6
d_gene: TRBD1
CDR3nt: TGTGCCTGGAGTCTTAAGCGGACAGGGGGGAATTCACCCCTCCACTTT
CDR3aa: CAWSLKRTGGNSPLHF

abundance: -
v_gene: TRBV7-9
j_gene: TRBJ2-3
d_gene: -
CDR3nt: TGTGCCAGCAGCCCCCCGGCGGGGGCGGGCACAGATACACAGTATTTT
CDR3aa: CASSPPAGAGTDTQYF

abundance: -
v_gene: TRBV27
j_gene: TRBJ1-1
d_gene: -
CDR3nt: TGTGCCAGCAGTTTGGCAGGGCGCGGCACTGAAGCTTTCTTT
CDR3aa: CASSLAGRGTEAFF

abundance: -
v_gene: TRBV5-6
j_gene: TRBJ2-5
d_gene: -
CDR3nt: TGTGCCAGCAGCCTAGCGGAGACCCAGTACTTC
CDR3aa: CASSLAETQYF

abundance: -
v_gene: TRBV13
j_gene: TRBJ1-3
d_gene: -
CDR3nt: TGTGCCAGCAGCTTACGGGGGAACACCATATATTTT
CDR3aa: CASSLRGNTIYF

abundance: -
v_gene: TRBV7-9
j_gene: TRBJ1-5
d_gene: -
CDR3nt: TGTGCCAGCAGCCAAATGGACACGAATCAGCCCCAGCATTTT
CDR3aa: CASSQMDTNQPQHF

abundance: -
v_gene: TRBV7-2
j_gene: TRBJ1-5
d_gene: -
CDR3nt: TGTGCCAGCAGCTTAAGAGGAAACAATCAGCCCCAGCATTTT
CDR3aa: CASSLRGNNQPQHF

abundance: -
v_gene: TRBV18
j_gene: TRBJ2-4
d_gene: -
CDR3nt: TGTGCCAGCTCACCACCCGGACTAGCCAAAAACATTCAGTACTTC
CDR3aa: CASSPPGLAKNIQYF

abundance: -
v_gene: TRBV9
j_gene: TRBJ2-2
d_gene: -
CDR3nt: TGTGCCAGCAGCGTAGGGGGGGACAGTACACTGAGGGAGCTGTTTTTT
CDR3aa: CASSVGGDSTLRELFF

abundance: few
v_gene: TRBV6-5
j_gene: TRBJ2-2
d_gene: TRBD2
CDR3nt: TGTGCCAGCAGTTACGCTGGGGGGGAACTCACCGGGGAGCTGTTTTTT
CDR3aa: CASSYAGGELTGELFF